The entry that follows covers one T cell receptor beta chain sequence. Its antigen remains unknown. The time point denotes: week 5, during vaccination. Doses consisted of 300 ug of mutant IDH1 20-mer peptide each, paired with topical imiquimod. This record belongs to a study of a mutant IDH1 vaccine in newly diagnosed glioma. This CDR3 has 13 amino acids. Germline V gene lookup returns CDR1 MDHEN and CDR2 SYDVKM. J lost 4 bases, V lost 8 bases, and 7 bases had no gene match. TCRdb's copy holds only in-frame clones and misses some; the assay was immunoSEQ multiplex PCR. The table has some 35,000 clones, roughly 79% seen once; the top ten hold 9.5% to 13%.

This chain joins TRBV28 and TRBJ2-7, with TRBD1 matching 8 bases. This TCR was sampled from a man over 45 with glioma. The source was PBMCs, collected from a glioma patient whose treatment included an IDH1 peptide vaccine. The CDR3 region has the DNA TGTGCCAGCGGACGACAGGGGAGATACGAGCAGTACTTC. Translation gives CASGRQGRYEQYF. The full variable domain, completed using reference TRBV28 and TRBJ2-7, is DVKVTQSSRYLVKRTGEKVFLECVQDMDHENMFWYRQDPGLGLRLIYFSYDVKMKEKGDIPEGYSVSREKKERFSLILESASTNQTSMYLCASGRQGRYEQYFGPGTRLTVT.